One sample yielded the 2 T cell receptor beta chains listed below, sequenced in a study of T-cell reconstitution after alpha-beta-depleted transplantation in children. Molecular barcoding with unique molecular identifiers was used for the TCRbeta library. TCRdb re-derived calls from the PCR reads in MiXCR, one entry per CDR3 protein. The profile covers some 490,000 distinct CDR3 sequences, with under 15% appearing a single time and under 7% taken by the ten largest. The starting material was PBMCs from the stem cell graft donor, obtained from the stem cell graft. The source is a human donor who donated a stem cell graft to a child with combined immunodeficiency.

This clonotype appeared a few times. CDR3 region: CASLGTDYNNEQFF. CDR3 in DNA: TGTGCCAGCCTAGGGACAGATTATAACAATGAGCAGTTCTTC. The chain employs TRBV2 and TRBJ2-1; 7 bases map to TRBD1. Germline assignment: CDR1 SNHLY and CDR2 FYNNEI. Losses at the gene ends were 8 bases for V and 5 bases for J; bases not matched to a gene: 9. The CDR3 consists of 14 residues.

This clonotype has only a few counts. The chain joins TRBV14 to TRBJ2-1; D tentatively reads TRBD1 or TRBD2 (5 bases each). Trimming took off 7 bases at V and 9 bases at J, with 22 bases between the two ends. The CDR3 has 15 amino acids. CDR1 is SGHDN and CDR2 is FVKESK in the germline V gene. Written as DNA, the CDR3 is TGTGCCAGCAACCTCGGACACGGGACCTTAAGTGAGCAGTTCTTC. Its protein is CASNLGHGTLSEQFF.